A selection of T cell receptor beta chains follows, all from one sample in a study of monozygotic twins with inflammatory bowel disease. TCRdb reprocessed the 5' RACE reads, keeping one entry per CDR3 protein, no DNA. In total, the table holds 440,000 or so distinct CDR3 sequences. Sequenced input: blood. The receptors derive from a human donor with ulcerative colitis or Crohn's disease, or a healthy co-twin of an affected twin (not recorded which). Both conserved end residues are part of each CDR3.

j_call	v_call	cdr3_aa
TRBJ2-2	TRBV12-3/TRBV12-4	CASRVSNTGELFF
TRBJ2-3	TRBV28	CASMRGLATDTQYF
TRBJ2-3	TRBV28	CASSSPQLAGGIDTQYF
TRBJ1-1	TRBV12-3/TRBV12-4	CASSANREVNTEAFF
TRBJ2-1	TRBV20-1	CSASGGLAGEASYNEQFF
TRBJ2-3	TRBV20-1	CSAEPRGRGTDTQYF
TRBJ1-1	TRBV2	CARAGPGNTEAFF
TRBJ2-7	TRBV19	CASTEDTNYEQYF
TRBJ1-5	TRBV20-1	CSARRGRNNQPQHF
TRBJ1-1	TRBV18	CASSPWISGGGMNTEAFF
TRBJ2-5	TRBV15	CATSRDNLVAETQYF
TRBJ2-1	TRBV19	CASRTVFSSYNEQFF
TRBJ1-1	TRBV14	CASSLRGGALNTEAFF
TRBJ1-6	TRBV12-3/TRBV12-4	CASSPRTVNSPLHF
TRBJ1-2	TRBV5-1	CASSLGQGANGYTF
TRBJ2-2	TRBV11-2	CASSLGRDSLTGELFF
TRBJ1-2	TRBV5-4	CASSLAGRNYGYTF
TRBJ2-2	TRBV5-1	CASSFGHRDTGELFF
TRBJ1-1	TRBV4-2	CASSLGQGANTEAFF
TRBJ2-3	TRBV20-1	CSARLAGIVGTQYF
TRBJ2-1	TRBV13	CASSGVGSFLSYNEQFF
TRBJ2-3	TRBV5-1	CASTSWTSTSADTQYF
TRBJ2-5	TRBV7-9	CASSLLEIKETQYF
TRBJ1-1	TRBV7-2	CASSFRERNEAFF
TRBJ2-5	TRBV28	CASKIPGQGETQYF
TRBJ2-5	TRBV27	CASSFFRGETQYF
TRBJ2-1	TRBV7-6	CASSGKVQPGNEQFF
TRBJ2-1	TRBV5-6	CASSLTLEHEQFF
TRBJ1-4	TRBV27	CASSLNAWDSYPWGEKLFF
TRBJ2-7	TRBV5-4	CASSSKGGSREQYF
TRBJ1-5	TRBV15	CATSRDLQGDQPQHF
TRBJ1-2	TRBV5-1	CASSGGQAGTGYTF
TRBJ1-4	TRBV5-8	CASSLVGAATNEKLFF
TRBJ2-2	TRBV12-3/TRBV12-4	CASSLALAGRGELFF
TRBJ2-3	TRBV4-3	CASSQDYRASTDTQYF
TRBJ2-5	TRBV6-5	CASSYRAAPGETQYF
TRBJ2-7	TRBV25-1	CASSGGAANNYEQYF
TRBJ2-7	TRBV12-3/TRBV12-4	CASRLYDGGPFYF
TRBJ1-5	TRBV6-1	CASSTQSSGTGPNQPQHF
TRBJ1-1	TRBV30	CAWSLMGRQVRYTEAFF
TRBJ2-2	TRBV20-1	CSARAGRHTGELFF